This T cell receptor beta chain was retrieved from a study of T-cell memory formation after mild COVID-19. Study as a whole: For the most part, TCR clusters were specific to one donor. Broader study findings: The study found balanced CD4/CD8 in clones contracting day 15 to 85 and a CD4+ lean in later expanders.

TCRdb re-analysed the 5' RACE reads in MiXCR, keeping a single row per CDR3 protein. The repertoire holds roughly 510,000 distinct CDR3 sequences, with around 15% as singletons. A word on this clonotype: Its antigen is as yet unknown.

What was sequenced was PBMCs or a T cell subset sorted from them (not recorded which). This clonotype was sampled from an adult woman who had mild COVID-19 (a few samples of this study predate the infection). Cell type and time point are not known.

CDR3 sequence: CASSPRYGQLTSNSPLHF. In DNA, the CDR3 is TGTGCCAGCAGCCCGAGATATGGACAGTTAACGTCTAATTCACCCCTCCACTTT. This chain connects TRBV7-8 to TRBJ1-6; D may be TRBD1 (6 bases). Germline CDR1 is SGHVS and CDR2 is FQNEAQ. V lost 5 bases and J 6 bases, leaving 23 bases between the germline ends. The CDR3 length is 18 residues.